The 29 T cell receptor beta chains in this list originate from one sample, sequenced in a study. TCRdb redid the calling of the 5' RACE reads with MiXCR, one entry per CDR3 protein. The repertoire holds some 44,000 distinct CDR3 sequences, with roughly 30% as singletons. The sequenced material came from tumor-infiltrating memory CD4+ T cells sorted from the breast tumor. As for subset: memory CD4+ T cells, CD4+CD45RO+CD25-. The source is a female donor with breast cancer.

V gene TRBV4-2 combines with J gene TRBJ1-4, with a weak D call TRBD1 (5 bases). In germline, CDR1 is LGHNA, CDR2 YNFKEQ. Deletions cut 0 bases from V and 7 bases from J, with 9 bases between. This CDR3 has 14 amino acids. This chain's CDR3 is CASSQDGGFEKLFF. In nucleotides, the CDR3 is TGTGCCAGCAGCCAAGATGGGGGTTTTGAAAAACTGTTTTTT.

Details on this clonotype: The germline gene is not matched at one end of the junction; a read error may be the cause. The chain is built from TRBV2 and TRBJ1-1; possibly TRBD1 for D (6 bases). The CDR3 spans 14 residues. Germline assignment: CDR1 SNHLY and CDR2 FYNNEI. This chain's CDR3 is CTSSATQGWTEAFF. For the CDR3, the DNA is TGTACCAGCAGTGCCACACAGGGTTGGACTGAAGCTTTCTTT.

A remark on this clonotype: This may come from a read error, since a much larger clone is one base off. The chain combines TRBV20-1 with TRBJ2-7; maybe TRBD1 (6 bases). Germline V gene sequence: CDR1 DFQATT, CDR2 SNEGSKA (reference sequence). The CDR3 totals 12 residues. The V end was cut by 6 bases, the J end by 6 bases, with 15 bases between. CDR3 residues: CSAADPRGEQYF. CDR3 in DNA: TGCAGTGCCGCCGACCCCAGGGGCGAGCAGTACTTC.

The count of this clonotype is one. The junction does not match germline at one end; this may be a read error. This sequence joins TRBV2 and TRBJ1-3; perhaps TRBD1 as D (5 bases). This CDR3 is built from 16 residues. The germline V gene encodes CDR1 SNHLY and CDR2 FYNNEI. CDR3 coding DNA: TGTGCCAGCAGTGAACAGGGTACGGCTTCTGGAAGCACCATATATTTT. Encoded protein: CASSEQGTASGSTIYF.

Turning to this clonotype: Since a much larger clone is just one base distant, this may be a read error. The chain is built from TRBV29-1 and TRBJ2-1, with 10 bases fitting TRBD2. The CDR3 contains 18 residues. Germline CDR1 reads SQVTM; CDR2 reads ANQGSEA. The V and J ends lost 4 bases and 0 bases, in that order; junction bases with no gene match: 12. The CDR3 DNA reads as TGCAGCGTTGTGGTTTTGGCTAGCGGGGGTAGCTCCTACAATGAGCAGTTCTTC. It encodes CSVVVLASGGSSYNEQFF.

The chain's CDR3 is CSALRAVSTDTQYF. CDR3 DNA sequence: TGCAGTGCCCTAAGGGCGGTTAGCACAGATACGCAGTATTTT. The V and J genes are TRBV20-1 and TRBJ2-3; the D is unclear. This CDR3 region has 14 residues. V shed 6 bases and J shed 0 bases, with 13 bases lying between them. CDR1 is DFQATT and CDR2 is SNEGSKA in the germline V gene (reference sequence).

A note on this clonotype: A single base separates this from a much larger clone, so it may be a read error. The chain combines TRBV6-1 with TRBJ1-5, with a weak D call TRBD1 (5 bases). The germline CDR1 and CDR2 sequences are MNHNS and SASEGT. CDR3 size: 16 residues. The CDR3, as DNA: TGTGCCAGCAGTGAACTTGTAGGGGATTTTACTCAGCCCCAGCGTTTT. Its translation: CASSELVGDFTQPQRF.

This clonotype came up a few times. The CDR3 DNA reads TGCGCCAGCAGCCTGGACCCGAACACCGGGGAGCTGTTTTTT. This encodes CASSLDPNTGELFF. The chain uses TRBV5-1 and TRBJ2-2; D is uncertain. Germline CDR1 SGHRS, CDR2 YFSETQ. V lost 4 bases to trimming and J lost 0 bases, with 7 bases between them. This CDR3 region has 14 residues.

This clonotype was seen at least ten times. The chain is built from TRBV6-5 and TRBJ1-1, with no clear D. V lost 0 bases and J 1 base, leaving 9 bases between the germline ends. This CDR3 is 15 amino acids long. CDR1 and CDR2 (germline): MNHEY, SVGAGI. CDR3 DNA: TGTGCCAGCAGTTACTCGAGATCGGGGAACACTGAAGCTTTCTTT. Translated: CASSYSRSGNTEAFF.

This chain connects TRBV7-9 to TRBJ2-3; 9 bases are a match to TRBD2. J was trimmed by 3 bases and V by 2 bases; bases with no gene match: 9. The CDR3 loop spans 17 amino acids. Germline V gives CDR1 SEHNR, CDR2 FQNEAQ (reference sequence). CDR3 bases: TGTGCCAGCAGCTTAATCGGCGGGAGGGCCGGTACAGATACGCAGTATTTT. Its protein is CASSLIGGRAGTDTQYF.

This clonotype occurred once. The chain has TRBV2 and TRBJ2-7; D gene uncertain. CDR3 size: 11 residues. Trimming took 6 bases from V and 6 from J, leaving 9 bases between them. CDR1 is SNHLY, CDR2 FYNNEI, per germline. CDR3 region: CASSVEAEQYF. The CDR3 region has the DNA TGTGCCAGCAGCGTCGAGGCCGAGCAGTACTTC.

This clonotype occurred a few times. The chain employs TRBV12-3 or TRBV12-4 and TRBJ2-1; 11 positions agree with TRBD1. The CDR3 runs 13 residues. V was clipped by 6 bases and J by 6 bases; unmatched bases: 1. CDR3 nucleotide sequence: TGTGCCAGCAGGGGGACAGGGGGCAATGAGCAGTTCTTC. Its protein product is CASRGTGGNEQFF.

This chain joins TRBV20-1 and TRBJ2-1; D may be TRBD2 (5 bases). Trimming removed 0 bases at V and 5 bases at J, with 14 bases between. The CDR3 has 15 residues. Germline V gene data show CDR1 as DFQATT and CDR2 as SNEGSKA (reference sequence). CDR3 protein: CSARDTRRGHNEQFF. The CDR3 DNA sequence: TGCAGTGCTAGAGATACTCGACGAGGGCACAATGAGCAGTTCTTC.

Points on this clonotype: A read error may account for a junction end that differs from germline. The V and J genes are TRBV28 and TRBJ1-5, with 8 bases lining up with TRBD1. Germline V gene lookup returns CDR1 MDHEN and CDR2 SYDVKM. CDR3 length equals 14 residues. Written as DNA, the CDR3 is TGTACCAGCAGTTTCGGACAGGGTTATCAGCCCCAGCATTTT. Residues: CTSSFGQGYQPQHF.

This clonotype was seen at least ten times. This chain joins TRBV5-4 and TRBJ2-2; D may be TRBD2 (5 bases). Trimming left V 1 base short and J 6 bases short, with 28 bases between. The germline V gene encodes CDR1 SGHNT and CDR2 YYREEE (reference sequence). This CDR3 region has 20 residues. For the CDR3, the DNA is TGTGCCAGCAGCTTGCTAGGAGGCTGGGGAGTAAGCGAGATATCCGGGGAGCTGTTTTTT. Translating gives CASSLLGGWGVSEISGELFF.

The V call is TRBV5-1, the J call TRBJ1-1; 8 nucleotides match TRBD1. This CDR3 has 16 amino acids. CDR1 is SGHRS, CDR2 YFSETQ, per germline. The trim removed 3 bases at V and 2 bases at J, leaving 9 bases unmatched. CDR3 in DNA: TGCGCCAGCAGCTGGGACAGGCTAAGGGGAAACACTGAAGCTTTCTTT. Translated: CASSWDRLRGNTEAFF.

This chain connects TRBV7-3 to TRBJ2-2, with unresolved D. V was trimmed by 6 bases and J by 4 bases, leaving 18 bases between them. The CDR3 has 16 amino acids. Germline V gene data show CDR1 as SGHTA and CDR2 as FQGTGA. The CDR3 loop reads CASSPLERRFTGELFF. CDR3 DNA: TGTGCCAGCAGTCCGCTGGAGAGGCGATTCACCGGGGAGCTGTTTTTT.

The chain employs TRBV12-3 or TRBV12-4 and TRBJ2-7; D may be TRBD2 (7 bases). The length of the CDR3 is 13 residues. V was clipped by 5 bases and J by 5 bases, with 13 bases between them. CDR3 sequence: CASSPGGPHEQYF. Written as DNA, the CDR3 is TGTGCCAGCAGTCCCGGGGGGCCCCACGAGCAGTACTTC.

In DNA form, the CDR3 reads TGTGCCAGCAGCTTAGGCCACCGGGACAGGGCCTATGGCTACACCTTC. It yields the protein CASSLGHRDRAYGYTF. The chain employs TRBV7-9 and TRBJ1-2, with TRBD1 matching 9 bases. The CDR3 spans 16 residues. Trimming took 1 base from V and 4 from J; bases not matched to a gene: 7. Germline CDR1 SEHNR, CDR2 FQNEAQ (reference sequence).

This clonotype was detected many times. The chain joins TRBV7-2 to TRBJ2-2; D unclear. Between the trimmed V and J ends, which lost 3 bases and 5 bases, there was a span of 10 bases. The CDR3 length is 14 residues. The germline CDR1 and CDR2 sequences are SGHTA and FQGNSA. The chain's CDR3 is CASSLVGITGELFF. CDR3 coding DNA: TGTGCCAGCAGCTTGGTGGGCATAACCGGGGAGCTGTTTTTT.

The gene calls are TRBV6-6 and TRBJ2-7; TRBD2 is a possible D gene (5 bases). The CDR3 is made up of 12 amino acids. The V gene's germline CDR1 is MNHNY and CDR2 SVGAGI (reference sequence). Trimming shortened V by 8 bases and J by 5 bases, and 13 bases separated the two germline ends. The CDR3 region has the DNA TGTGCCAGCTATACCAGCGGCCACGAGCAGTACTTC. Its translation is CASYTSGHEQYF.

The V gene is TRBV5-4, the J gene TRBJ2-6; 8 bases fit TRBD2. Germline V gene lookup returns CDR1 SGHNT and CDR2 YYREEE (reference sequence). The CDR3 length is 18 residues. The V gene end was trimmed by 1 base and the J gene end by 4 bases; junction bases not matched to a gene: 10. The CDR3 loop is CASSLLAGRGSGANVLTF. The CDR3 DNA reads TGTGCCAGCAGCTTGTTAGCGGGGAGGGGTTCGGGGGCCAACGTCCTGACTTTC.

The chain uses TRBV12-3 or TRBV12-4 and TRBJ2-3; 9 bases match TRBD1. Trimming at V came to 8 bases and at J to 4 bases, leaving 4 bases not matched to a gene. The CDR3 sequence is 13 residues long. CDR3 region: CASVQGAADTQYF. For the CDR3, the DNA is TGTGCCAGCGTACAGGGGGCGGCAGATACGCAGTATTTT.

CDR3 nucleotide sequence: TGTGCCAGCAGCTTAGATCTACGATTATATGGCTACACCTTC. Translated: CASSLDLRLYGYTF. This chain joins TRBV11-2 and TRBJ1-2; D unclear. CDR1 is SGHAT and CDR2 is FQNNGV in the germline V gene. The CDR3 consists of 14 residues. V lost 0 bases and J 5 bases, leaving 10 bases between the germline ends.

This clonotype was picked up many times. The CDR3, as DNA: TGTGCCAGCAGCTCGGGCCCCCGTGGAGAAGCTTTCTTT. Protein product: CASSSGPRGEAFF. The V and J genes are TRBV7-6 and TRBJ1-1, with D unresolved. V dropped 4 bases and J dropped 8 bases, with 14 bases sitting between them. The CDR3 is 13 amino acids. The V gene's germline CDR1 is SGHVS and CDR2 FNYEAQ.

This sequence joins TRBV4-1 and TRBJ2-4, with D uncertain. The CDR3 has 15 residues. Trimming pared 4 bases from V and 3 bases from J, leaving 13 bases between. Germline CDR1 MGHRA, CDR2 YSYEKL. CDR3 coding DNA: TGCGCCAGCAGCCTCCATGGACGAGTCAAAAACATTCAGTACTTC. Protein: CASSLHGRVKNIQYF.

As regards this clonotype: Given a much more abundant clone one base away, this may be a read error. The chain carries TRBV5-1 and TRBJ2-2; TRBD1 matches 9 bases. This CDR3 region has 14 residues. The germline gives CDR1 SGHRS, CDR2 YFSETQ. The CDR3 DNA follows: TGCGCCAGCGGACGGGACAGGGTTTCCGGGGGGCTGTTTTTT. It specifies CASGRDRVSGGLFF.

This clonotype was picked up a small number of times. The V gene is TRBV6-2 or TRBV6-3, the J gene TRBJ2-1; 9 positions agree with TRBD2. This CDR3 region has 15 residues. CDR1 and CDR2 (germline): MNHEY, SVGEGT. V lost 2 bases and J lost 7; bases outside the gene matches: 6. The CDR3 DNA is TGTGCCAGCAGTTACGGTAGACTAGCGGTGAATGAGCAGTTCTTC. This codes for CASSYGRLAVNEQFF.

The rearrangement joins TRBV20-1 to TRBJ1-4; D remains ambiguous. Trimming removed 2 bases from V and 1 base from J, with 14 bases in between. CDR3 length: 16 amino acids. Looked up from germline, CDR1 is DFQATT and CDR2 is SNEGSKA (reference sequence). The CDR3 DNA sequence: TGCAGTGCTAGATACGAGGGAGGGAGAACTAATGAAAAACTGTTTTTT. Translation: CSARYEGGRTNEKLFF.